The T cell receptor (beta chain) described here comes from a study of blood T cell repertoires in COVID-19. Study in general: Italy, Spain and the United States were the sources of the convalescent and acute COVID-19 samples. The cDNA or gDNA used as material had been derived from T cells, B-cell-depleted T cells, or PBMCs.

It was during active infection that Seattle patients were enrolled and then longitudinally followed. The CDR3 is made up of 14 amino acids. Germline assignment: CDR1 SQVTM and CDR2 ANQGSEA. Trimming at V came to 5 bases and at J to 2 bases, leaving 8 bases not matched to a gene. Per the study methods: Reference gene primers were amplified, and this amplification served to estimate nucleated cell counts. Here immunoSEQ multiplex PCR was the method, and the copy in TCRdb shows in-frame clones only, minus some. From that table come the V and J calls and clone size; the DNA was used to work out D and trimming. This table has roughly 380,000 clones, over 75% appearing once.

This receptor was obtained from a woman aged 40 to 50 with COVID-19, enrolled during active disease. Sequenced input: peripheral blood. The chain couples TRBV29-1 to TRBJ2-7; 8 nucleotides align to TRBD1. Here the CDR3 DNA reads TGCAGCGTTTCCGACAGGGGCCACCCCTACGAGCAGTACTTC. Protein: CSVSDRGHPYEQYF.